In its sample, the clone carrying this T cell receptor (beta chain) was seen many times. Amplification from RNA transcripts yielded the TCR beta CDR3 regions. RT-PCR with HTBI primers came first, then second-round multiplex PCR. In TCRdb, the multiplex PCR reads were re-called with MiXCR into one record per CDR3 protein. The sample consists of 400,000 to 500,000 distinct CDR3 sequences, under 25% of them appearing once. The V gene lost 3 bases and the J gene lost 3 bases, with 12 bases spanning the gap. The CDR3 contains 14 residues. Per germline, CDR1 MDHEN and CDR2 SYDVKM. The entry originates in a study of Graves' ophthalmopathy and Graves' hyperthyroidism.

This clonotype was sampled from a woman aged 18-29 years with stable Graves' hyperthyroidism. The chain links TRBV28 to TRBJ2-7, with D tentatively TRBD2 (5 bases). Material for sequencing was peripheral blood. In nucleotides, the CDR3 is TGTGCCAGCAGTTTTTCGGACTCCTTCTACGAGCAGTACTTC. It encodes CASSFSDSFYEQYF.